The clone carrying this TCR beta chain was recorded many times. The antigen is unknown. Each CDR3 protein gets one entry after TCRdb re-called the 5' RACE reads with MiXCR. The sample shows 87,000 or so distinct CDR3 sequences, around 3.4% of them seen only once. CDR3 length: 14 residues. V lost 2 bases and J 7 bases, leaving 11 bases between the germline ends. The germline gives CDR1 SGHTA, CDR2 FQGNSA. The unsorted libraries were produced from 2 million PBMCs held at -80 C. This specimen belongs to a study of neurological immune-mediated disorders. Findings and limits, study-wide: When the repertoires were sorted by phylogenetic grouping, those of 18 of 34 multiple sclerosis patients ended up in one related-CDR3 cluster, a possible signature.

Sequencing was carried out using PBMCs. This receptor was identified in a woman aged 45-65 years with multiple sclerosis. The chain uses TRBV7-2 and TRBJ1-4; possible D gene TRBD1, 5 bases. CDR3 region: CASSLSRASEKLFF. DNA of the CDR3: TGTGCCAGCAGCTTAAGCAGGGCCTCTGAAAAACTGTTTTTT.